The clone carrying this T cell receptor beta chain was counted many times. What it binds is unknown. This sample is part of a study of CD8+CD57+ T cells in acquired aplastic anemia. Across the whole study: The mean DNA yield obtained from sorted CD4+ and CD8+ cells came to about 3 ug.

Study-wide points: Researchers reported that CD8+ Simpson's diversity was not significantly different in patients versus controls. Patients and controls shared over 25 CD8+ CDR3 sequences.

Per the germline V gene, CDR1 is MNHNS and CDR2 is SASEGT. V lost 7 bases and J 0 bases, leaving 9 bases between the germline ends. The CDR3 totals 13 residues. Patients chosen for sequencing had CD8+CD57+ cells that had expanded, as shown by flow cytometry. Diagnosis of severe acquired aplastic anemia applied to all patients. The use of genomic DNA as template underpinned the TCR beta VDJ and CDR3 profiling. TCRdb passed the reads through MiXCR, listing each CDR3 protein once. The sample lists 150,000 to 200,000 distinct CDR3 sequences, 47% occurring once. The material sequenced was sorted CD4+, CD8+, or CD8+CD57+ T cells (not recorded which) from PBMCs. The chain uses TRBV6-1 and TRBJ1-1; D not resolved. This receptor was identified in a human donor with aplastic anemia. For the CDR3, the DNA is TGTGCCAGCAATGGCCTATTGAACACTGAAGCTTTCTTT. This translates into CASNGLLNTEAFF.